This T cell receptor beta chain was observed in a study of cytomegalovirus exposure and HLA in healthy donors. General observations from the study: Across donors, most TCRs were seen rarely, yet some public ones were widespread. Only CMV serostatus was available as immune exposure information.

PCR primers comprised 60 Vbeta and 13 Jbeta primers. Only in-frame clones appear in the TCRdb table, and some are missing; sequencing was by immunoSEQ multiplex PCR. The table lists more than 95,000 clones, roughly 85% of them singletons, with about 5.3% in the top ten. A note on this clone: As yet, its antigen is unknown.

Donors in the study were healthy people who gave bone marrow. Though nominally healthy at sampling, donors likely had unrecorded immune exposures. Germline CDR1 and CDR2: SGHRS and YFSETQ. The CDR3 extends over 18 amino acids. Sequencing was done on a sample of PBMCs. The source is a man in his sixties in good health and CMV-seropositive. The rearrangement links TRBV5-1 to TRBJ2-5; the match to TRBD1 covers 11 bases. The J call is uncertain, as TRBJ2-7 better fits the DNA end. The CDR3 DNA follows: TGCGCCAGCAGCCTGGGGGGACAGGGGGTCATGGATTGGTACGAGCAGTACTTC. Its protein is CASSLGGQGVMDWYEQYF.